Below are 30 T cell receptor beta chains sequenced from a single sample in a study of blood T cell repertoires in COVID-19. Profiling relied on immunoSEQ multiplex PCR, and the TCRdb table lists in-frame clones only, not all of them. The sample contains about 250,000 clones, around 80% of which appear only once. Input material: peripheral blood. The receptors come from a man aged 35-49 years with active or convalescent COVID-19.

In this sample, this clone turned up a few times. The same CDR3 is also encoded by other DNA sequences in this sample. The chain couples TRBV5-1 to TRBJ1-6, with D perhaps matching TRBD1 (5 bases). The CDR3 totals 14 residues. Per germline, CDR1 SGHRS and CDR2 YFSETQ. Trimming stripped 0 bases from V and 8 bases from J, with 9 bases between. Here the CDR3 DNA reads TGCGCCAGCAGCTTGGCCGGGGGATATTCACCCCTCCACTTT. It specifies CASSLAGGYSPLHF.

The rearrangement uses TRBV11-2 and TRBJ1-1; D uncertain. V lost 1 base to trimming and J lost 6 bases, with 21 bases between them. Germline-derived CDR1 and CDR2 are SGHAT and FQNNGV. This CDR3 has 17 residues. The CDR3 nucleotides are TGTGCCAGCAGCTTAGGATCTATACTTCGGGATACTCCTGAAGCTTTCTTT. Amino acid sequence: CASSLGSILRDTPEAFF.

The chain is built from TRBV29-1 and TRBJ1-2, with TRBD1 identical over 7 bases. The germline V gene encodes CDR1 SQVTM and CDR2 ANQGSEA. The CDR3 sequence is 14 residues long. V was pared by 0 bases and J by 5 bases, with 6 bases of the junction left unmatched. The CDR3, as DNA: TGCAGCGTTGAAGACGTCACAGGGGAATATGGCTACACCTTC. As protein: CSVEDVTGEYGYTF.

The chain uses TRBV30 and TRBJ1-5; 8 nucleotides match TRBD1. This CDR3 has 15 amino acids. V lost 0 bases and J lost 5; bases outside the gene matches: 6. In germline, CDR1 is GTSNPN, CDR2 SVGIG (reference sequence). The CDR3: CAWSVFGQGYQPQHF. DNA of the CDR3: TGTGCCTGGAGTGTATTTGGACAGGGCTATCAGCCCCAGCATTTT.

This chain connects TRBV4-1 to TRBJ1-5; no definite D call. Germline CDR1 MGHRA, CDR2 YSYEKL. V lost 1 base to trimming and J lost 0 bases, with 4 bases between them. CDR3 length: 14 residues. The CDR3 DNA is TGCGCCAGCAGCCAAGGGCATAGCAATCAGCCCCAGCATTTT. This encodes CASSQGHSNQPQHF.

The chain employs TRBV27 and TRBJ1-6; unclear D gene. This CDR3 is built from 13 residues. Germline CDR1 and CDR2: MNHEY and SMNVEV (reference sequence). Deletions cut 2 bases from V and 11 bases from J, with 10 bases between. The CDR3 region is CASSLTSVPPLHF. The CDR3 DNA is TGTGCCAGCAGTTTAACTTCTGTACCACCCCTCCACTTT.

This clone was counted a few times. This rearrangement joins TRBV2 to TRBJ1-2, with 7 nucleotides matching TRBD1. The CDR3 is 13 residues long. Germline V gene lookup returns CDR1 SNHLY and CDR2 FYNNEI. V was pared by 2 bases and J by 8 bases, with 5 bases of the junction left unmatched. CDR3 nucleotides: TGTGCCAGCAGTGAATCGGGGACAGAAGGCTACACCTTC. Amino acid sequence: CASSESGTEGYTF. Based on the CDR3 plus reference TRBV2 and TRBJ1-2, the full variable domain is EPEVTQTPSHQVTQMGQEVILRCVPISNHLYFYWYRQILGQKVEFLVSFYNNEISEKSEIFDDQFSVERPDGSNFTLKIRSTKLEDSAMYFCASSESGTEGYTFGSGTRLTVV.

The chain has TRBV4-2 and TRBJ1-1; 8 bases line up with TRBD1. Germline lookup yields CDR1 LGHNA and CDR2 YNFKEQ. The CDR3 contains 14 residues. V gave up 4 bases and J gave up 10 bases; unmatched junction bases: 11. Here the CDR3 DNA reads TGTGCCAGCAGCCCGACAGGGGTCGAGGCGGTAGCTTTCTTT. Protein sequence: CASSPTGVEAVAFF.

This chain uses TRBV12-3 or TRBV12-4 with TRBJ2-7; D unclear. V dropped 6 bases and J dropped 0 bases, with 6 bases sitting between them. The CDR3 totals 12 residues. The CDR3 spells CASRQNSYEQYF. In DNA form, the CDR3 reads TGTGCCAGCAGACAAAACTCCTACGAGCAGTACTTC.

Remarks on this clone: Its ends do not fully match the called genes, so a read error is possible. This rearrangement joins TRBV25-1 to TRBJ1-1; 9 nucleotides align to TRBD1. Germline CDR1 MGHDK, CDR2 SYGVNS. The CDR3 extends over 15 amino acids. CDR3 sequence (DNA): TGTGCCAGCAGTGAATATGGGACAGGGAACAGTGAAGCTTTCTTT. Translated: CASSEYGTGNSEAFF.

The CDR3 DNA sequence: TGTGCCAGCAGTTCACCGGGACAGTCGAACACTGAAGCTTTCTTT. The encoded protein is CASSSPGQSNTEAFF. J is TRBJ1-1 and V is TRBV28, with TRBD1 matching over 7 bases. Germline CDR1 reads MDHEN; CDR2 reads SYDVKM. This CDR3 has 15 amino acids. J gave up 1 base and V 4 bases, and 6 bases lay outside the gene matches.

This chain connects TRBV7-3 to TRBJ1-1; 7 bases are a match to TRBD1. Germline V gives CDR1 SGHTA, CDR2 FQGTGA. V shed 4 bases and J 2 bases; nucleotides not matched to a gene: 4. This CDR3 is built from 14 residues. CDR3 in amino acids: CASSWGDSNTEAFF. DNA of the CDR3: TGTGCCAGCAGCTGGGGGGACAGTAACACTGAAGCTTTCTTT.

As DNA, the CDR3 is TGCGCCAGCAGCTTCACGACAGGGAACTATGGCTACACCTTC. Amino acids: CASSFTTGNYGYTF. The chain links TRBV5-1 to TRBJ1-2; 7 bases line up with TRBD1. The germline V gene encodes CDR1 SGHRS and CDR2 YFSETQ. The CDR3 spans 14 residues. J was trimmed by 2 bases and V by 2 bases; bases with no gene match: 3.

V gene TRBV2 combines with J gene TRBJ1-2, with unresolved D. The CDR3 spans 16 residues. Trimming shortened V by 1 base and J by 0 bases, and 12 bases separated the two germline ends. In germline, CDR1 is SNHLY, CDR2 FYNNEI. CDR3 residues: CASSEGSSRSNYGYTF. The CDR3, as DNA: TGTGCCAGCAGTGAAGGGTCGAGCAGGTCTAACTATGGCTACACCTTC.

This rearrangement joins TRBV20-1 to TRBJ1-1, with TRBD1 matching over 9 bases. From germline, CDR1 is DFQATT and CDR2 SNEGSKA (reference sequence). V lost 3 bases, J lost 6 bases, and 5 bases stayed unmatched. CDR3 length: 13 residues. As DNA, the CDR3 is TGCAGTGCTAGTTTACAGGGGGCAGCTGAAGCTTTCTTT. This gives the protein CSASLQGAAEAFF.

The chain is built from TRBV14 and TRBJ1-1; 7 bases map to TRBD1. Trimming cost V 2 bases and J 4 bases; bases outside gene matches: 7. Germline assignment: CDR1 SGHDN and CDR2 FVKESK. This CDR3 has 15 residues. CDR3 sequence reads: CASSQRQGRVTEAFF. CDR3 DNA sequence: TGTGCCAGCAGCCAACGACAGGGTAGAGTCACTGAAGCTTTCTTT.

This chain uses TRBV18 with TRBJ2-2, with a tentative D call TRBD2 (6 bases). Germline CDR1 is KGHSH and CDR2 is LQKENI. The CDR3 is made up of 16 amino acids. Trimming shortened V by 0 bases and J by 2 bases, and 10 bases separated the two germline ends. CDR3 in amino acids: CASSPPGTLNTGELFF. The DNA for the CDR3 is TGTGCCAGCTCACCACCAGGGACTCTTAACACCGGGGAGCTGTTTTTT.

The chain is built from TRBV2 and TRBJ1-4, with D maybe TRBD1 (6 bases). Trimming shortened V by 7 bases and J by 7 bases, and 13 bases separated the two germline ends. Germline V gene data show CDR1 as SNHLY and CDR2 as FYNNEI. This CDR3 is 13 amino acids long. CDR3: CASIEQGGEKLFF. The CDR3 DNA sequence: TGTGCCAGCATCGAACAGGGCGGTGAAAAACTGTTTTTT.

This clone was detected a few times. The rearrangement links TRBV6-5 to TRBJ1-1, with a tentative D call TRBD1 (5 bases). V was trimmed by 6 bases and J by 6 bases, leaving 11 bases between them. Germline assignment: CDR1 MNHEY and CDR2 SVGAGI. The CDR3 contains 12 residues. CDR3: CASSPGLSEAFF. The CDR3 region has the DNA TGTGCCAGCAGCCCGGGACTCTCTGAAGCTTTCTTT.

The chain links TRBV15 to TRBJ2-4; 9 bases map to TRBD1. CDR3 length: 15 amino acids. Germline values: CDR1 LNHNV, CDR2 YYDKDF (reference sequence). J gave up 1 base and V 5 bases, and 3 bases lay outside the gene matches. CDR3 in amino acids: CATSGGQGAKNIQYF. CDR3 in DNA: TGTGCCACCAGCGGAGGACAGGGGGCCAAAAACATTCAGTACTTC.

This rearrangement joins TRBV5-5 to TRBJ2-1, with D perhaps matching TRBD2 (6 bases). Trimming shortened V by 4 bases and J by 4 bases, and 18 bases separated the two germline ends. This CDR3 has 16 amino acids. CDR1 is SGHKS and CDR2 is YYEKEE in the germline V gene (reference sequence). Here the CDR3 reads CASSPGGSAQYNEQFF. CDR3 in DNA: TGTGCCAGCAGCCCCGGGGGTAGCGCTCAGTACAATGAGCAGTTCTTC.

The chain is built from TRBV10-2 and TRBJ1-4, with 7 bases that match TRBD1. CDR3 length: 14 residues. J lost 7 bases, V lost 6 bases, and 8 bases had no gene match. Germline CDR1 and CDR2: WSHSY and SAAADI. The CDR3 reads CASRPDRLGEKLFF. The CDR3 nucleotides are TGCGCCAGCAGGCCGGACAGGTTGGGTGAAAAACTGTTTTTT.

This chain connects TRBV20-1 to TRBJ1-1, with 9 bases identical to TRBD1. Looked up from germline, CDR1 is DFQATT and CDR2 is SNEGSKA (reference sequence). Losses at the gene ends were 3 bases for V and 4 bases for J; bases not matched to a gene: 9. This CDR3 region has 15 residues. The CDR3 sequence is CSASNRGLRSTEAFF. The CDR3 DNA reads TGCAGTGCTAGTAACAGGGGGCTGCGGAGCACTGAAGCTTTCTTT.

This sequence joins TRBV11-2 and TRBJ2-1; D perhaps matches TRBD1 (6 bases). Germline V gene lookup returns CDR1 SGHAT and CDR2 FQNNGV. V dropped 8 bases and J dropped 4 bases, with 15 bases sitting between them. This CDR3 has 14 amino acids. CDR3 nucleotide sequence: TGTGCCAGCGTACCTTTAGGGGGTTACAATGAGCAGTTCTTC. It codes for CASVPLGGYNEQFF.

This chain uses TRBV5-4 with TRBJ2-1; D may be TRBD2 (7 bases). Germline CDR1 reads SGHNT; CDR2 reads YYREEE (reference sequence). CDR3 length equals 16 residues. Between the trimmed V and J ends, which lost 0 bases and 3 bases, there was a span of 13 bases. The CDR3 DNA sequence: TGTGCCAGCAGCTTGGAGGGGGGGCCGGGCTACAATGAGCAGTTCTTC. Translating it yields CASSLEGGPGYNEQFF.

The J gene is TRBJ1-5, the V gene TRBV6-5; 7 nucleotides match TRBD1. V was clipped by 6 bases and J by 5 bases; unmatched bases: 7. The CDR3 consists of 14 residues. CDR1 is MNHEY and CDR2 is SVGAGI in the germline V gene. CDR3 loop: CASRAGTEYQPQHF. DNA for the CDR3: TGTGCCAGCAGGGCCGGGACAGAGTATCAGCCCCAGCATTTT.

J is TRBJ1-2 and V is TRBV19; D uncertain. Looked up from germline, CDR1 is LNHDA and CDR2 is SQIVND (reference sequence). This CDR3 contains 15 residues. V was trimmed by 1 base and J by 4 bases, leaving 13 bases between them. The CDR3, as DNA: TGTGCCAGTAGTATAGCCCGGTTAGGGAGCTATGGCTACACCTTC. Translation gives CASSIARLGSYGYTF. Based on the CDR3 plus reference TRBV19 and TRBJ1-2, the full variable domain is DGGITQSPKYLFRKEGQNVTLSCEQNLNHDAMYWYRQDPGQGLRLIYYSQIVNDFQKGDIAEGYSVSREKKESFPLTVTSAQKNPTAFYLCASSIARLGSYGYTFGSGTRLTVV.

This rearrangement joins TRBV24-1 to TRBJ2-7; D gene unclear. From germline, CDR1 is KGHDR and CDR2 SFDVKD. This CDR3 spans 11 amino acids. The germline V and J ends were trimmed by 4 bases and 4 bases, with 4 bases remaining between them. CDR3 nucleotides: TGTGCCACCAGTGACCAATACGAGCAGTACTTC. Amino acid sequence: CATSDQYEQYF.

The chain uses TRBV6-1 and TRBJ2-3; 11 positions agree with TRBD2. This CDR3 is built from 18 residues. With 4 bases clipped from V and 0 bases from J, the junction kept 9 bases outside the gene matches. Germline V CDR1 and CDR2: MNHNS, SASEGT. CDR3 coding DNA: TGTGCCAGCAGTGGGGAGACTAGCGGGATCTCTAGCACAGATACGCAGTATTTT. Encoded protein: CASSGETSGISSTDTQYF.

This clone was detected a few times. The chain joins TRBV6-5 to TRBJ1-5; D uncertain. The length of the CDR3 is 15 residues. Trimming left V 7 bases short and J 1 base short, with 14 bases between. CDR1 and CDR2 from the germline V gene are MNHEY and SVGAGI. The CDR3 is CASMGSYPSNQPQHF. The CDR3 nucleotides are TGTGCCAGCATGGGGAGCTACCCAAGCAATCAGCCCCAGCATTTT.